What follows describes a single T cell receptor (beta chain). The target antigen is unknown. This specimen belongs to a study of identifying expanded T cells in peripheral blood. The data were produced by immunoSEQ multiplex PCR, yet TCRdb's version contains in-frame clones alone and is incomplete. The sample holds 50,000 to 65,000 clones, roughly four fifths seen once. Study-wide results and caveats: Approximately 2-week clone count variance significantly increased as total template count grew. Technical replicates showed about 1.1 changed clones; two weeks about 16; four weeks 19.

During the collection period, no donor immune events like infections were recorded. Sequenced: blood. The receptor was isolated from a person aged 18 to 70 in good health.

This chain's CDR3 is CSVATDEYDGYTF. The CDR3, as DNA: TGCAGCGTTGCGACGGATGAATATGATGGCTACACCTTC. The chain couples TRBV29-1 to TRBJ1-2, with no clear D. Germline V gene sequence: CDR1 SQVTM, CDR2 ANQGSEA. The V end was cut by 4 bases, the J end by 6 bases, with 15 bases between. This CDR3 region has 13 residues.